This T cell receptor beta chain is from a study of early stage breast cancer tumors (dated by TCRdb to about 2017). Some background on the complete study: Of the approximately 15 invasive breast tumors, approximately 11 were found to be estrogen receptor-positive, progesterone receptor-positive and HER2-negative. On average, each sample had about 10-fold read coverage. Of the roughly twelve ER+/PR+/HER2- tumors, eight were classified as invasive ductal carcinomas and four as invasive lobular carcinomas. The samples as a whole yielded a few million detected templates, corresponding to about 1 million unique clonotypes.

Every sample was amplified as two independent genomic DNA replicates, using approximately 550 ng for blood and roughly 1.4 ug for tumor or normal breast. TCRB sequencing of genomic DNA was carried out with the ImmunoSeq Intro kit according to the manufacturer's instructions. For absolute quantification, the approximately 29-cycle multiplex PCR included proprietary primers along with spike-in control sequences. Single-end 150-bp reads were used to sequence an 87-bp fragment covering the CDR3 and the flanking V and J genes. Seven samples, each with two replicates, were multiplexed per lane of an Illumina MiSeq using version 3.0 chemistry. Per the original workflow: The vendor's proprietary pipeline handled the raw data processing, merging both replicates into a single result for each sample. Productive rearrangements sharing the V-gene family, CDR3 amino acid sequence and J-gene segment were defined as clonotypes. To compute clonality, the normalized Shannon entropy (Pielou evenness) of TCRB abundances was subtracted from 1. T cell density was estimated by dividing total templates by the number of input cells inferred from the DNA input amount. Total repertoire diversity and clonality were estimated with Recon using default parameters. A clonotype was considered tumor-enriched if its abundance in tumor exceeded 0.1% and was at least 32-fold higher than its abundance in normal breast. The source is immuneACCESS, and TCRdb retained only in-frame sequences with V and J called. Part of the clones is not carried over; for the studies checked, unresolved V genes explain less than half of this, and the remainder is unexplained. V and J calls and clone size come straight from that table; D and trimming were deduced from the DNA. The sample table holds some 8,000 clones, of which approximately 80% were seen once. 8.5% to 9% of the sample lies in the top ten.

Looking up the germline V gene (reference sequence) yields CDR1 LNHNV and CDR2 YYDKDF. At the junction V is shortened by 0 bases and J by 1 base, with 18 bases in between. There are 18 amino acids in the CDR3, from cysteine to phenylalanine inclusive. Here the CDR3 DNA is all that survives: 54 bases in frame from base 1. In its sample, this clone was seen once. Its target antigen remains unknown. Base-call qualities are not available, and no considerably larger clone is one nucleotide away. Adjacent normal breast tissue was collected about 2-4.5 cm away from the tumor, rinsed in PBS and stored in prechilled RNAlater. Because of high lipid content and low cell density, about 90-340 mg of normal breast tissue was often needed to obtain sufficient DNA. The study profiled bulk TCR beta-chain repertoires in matched peripheral blood, tumor and adjacent normal breast tissue taken from approximately 15 patients with early-stage breast cancer. The Qiagen AllPrep DNA/RNA Mini kit was used to extract genomic DNA.

Results and caveats for the whole study, not just this receptor: Approximately 2.5-fold higher T cell density and higher clonality were observed in tumors than in adjacent normal breast tissue. Enriched TCRB sequences shared across patients were found to be mostly commonly generated sequences that were unlikely to play an important role in the tumor microenvironment. Chain pairing and functional markers such as CD4, CD8 and FOXP3 were missed by bulk genomic DNA sequencing of unsorted cells. Because the cohort was small, analysis by tumor subtype was not possible. Repertoires from blood and normal breast were more alike than repertoires from blood and tumor, and in about 85% of the 16 patients, comparing each tissue with blood separated tumor from normal.

Recombination connected TRBV15 to TRBJ1-1, and the D gene may be TRBD1, 5 bases matching. The source of this sequence is a person in their 60s with breast cancer. What was sequenced was normal breast tissue next to the tumor. The DNA sequence reads TGTGCCACCAGCAGAGATGGGGGAAAGAAGGGTTGGAACACTGAAGCTTTCTTT. Translated, it gives CATSRDGGKKGWNTEAFF.